Presented here are 17 T cell receptor beta chains from one specimen sequenced in a study of beta chain features in type 1 diabetes. Findings and limits, study-wide: Type 1 diabetes patients had moderately but significantly shorter TCRB CDR3s in all four CD4+ subsets.

The antigens for these receptors are not known. Sequenced material consisted of expressed TCRB transcripts (all of the isolated RNA was reverse transcribed). Data came from immunoSEQ multiplex PCR; TCRdb stores just in-frame clones and leaves some out. The sample gives some 370,000 clones, around a tenth of which show up once; about 0.63% is in the top ten. The sample taken for sequencing was central memory CD4+ T cells from blood. The source is a man aged 25-45 years with type 1 diabetes.

There are a few counts of this clone. This rearrangement joins TRBV18 to TRBJ1-5, with no clear D. This CDR3 has 13 amino acids. Germline loops: CDR1 KGHSH, CDR2 LQKENI. V was cut by 8 bases and J by 2 bases, with 10 bases left in between. In nucleotides, the CDR3 is TGTGCCAGCAGCCAACTGGGCAATCAGCCCCAGCATTTT. Translation gives CASSQLGNQPQHF.

There are a few counts of this clone. This chain connects TRBV5-1 to TRBJ1-2; no clear D. The CDR3 totals 14 residues. Looked up from germline, CDR1 is SGHRS and CDR2 is YFSETQ. V lost 4 bases and J 2 bases, leaving 12 bases between the germline ends. CDR3 sequence (DNA): TGCGCCAGCAGCCCCCGACCGGGGAACTATGGCTACACCTTC. Residues: CASSPRPGNYGYTF.

The chain joins TRBV5-4 to TRBJ2-2; D ambiguous. The CDR3 is 13 residues long. Per the germline V gene, CDR1 is SGHNT and CDR2 is YYREEE (reference sequence). Trimming pared 4 bases from V and 3 bases from J, leaving 7 bases between. CDR3 loop: CASSPRHTGELFF. Here the CDR3 DNA reads TGTGCCAGCAGCCCCCGTCACACCGGGGAGCTGTTTTTT.

This clone was detected a few times. The chain employs TRBV25-1 and TRBJ2-3; D is undetermined. The CDR3 is made up of 13 amino acids. CDR1 and CDR2 (germline): MGHDK, SYGVNS. V lost 4 bases, J lost 0 bases, and 5 bases lay in between. The CDR3 sequence: CASSGLSTDTQYF. Here the CDR3 DNA reads TGTGCCAGCAGTGGCCTGAGCACAGATACGCAGTATTTT.

In this sample, this clone turned up many times. The V gene is TRBV5-6, the J gene TRBJ1-2, with D possibly matching TRBD1 (5 bases). Trimming pared 0 bases from V and 6 bases from J, leaving 12 bases between. The CDR3 runs to 14 residues. In germline, CDR1 is SGHDT, CDR2 YYEEEE. The CDR3 here is CASSLDRGANGYTF. Here the CDR3 DNA reads TGTGCCAGCAGCTTGGACCGGGGCGCAAATGGCTACACCTTC. The full variable domain, completed using reference TRBV5-6 and TRBJ1-2, is DAGVTQSPTHLIKTRGQQVTLRCSPKSGHDTVSWYQQALGQGPQFIFQYYEEEERQRGNFPDRFSGHQFPNYSSELNVNALLLGDSALYLCASSLDRGANGYTFGSGTRLTVV.

This clone was seen a few times. The CDR3 region is CASRWGLYSTGELFF. The CDR3 DNA reads TGTGCCAGTAGATGGGGCCTCTATAGCACCGGGGAGCTGTTTTTT. The chain links TRBV19 to TRBJ2-2; possible D gene TRBD1, 5 bases. V was clipped by 6 bases and J by 4 bases, with 15 bases between them. Germline CDR1 and CDR2: LNHDA and SQIVND (reference sequence). CDR3 size: 15 residues.

This clone showed up just a few times. The chain employs TRBV4-2 and TRBJ2-3, with D possibly TRBD2 on 6 matching bases. Trimming removed 1 base from V and 0 bases from J, with 11 bases in between. Per the germline V gene, CDR1 is LGHNA and CDR2 is YNFKEQ. The CDR3 has 16 amino acids. The CDR3 DNA reads as TGTGCCAGCAGCCAAGGGGTCGGGACTAGCACAGATACGCAGTATTTT. Protein sequence: CASSQGVGTSTDTQYF.

This clone was seen a single time. The chain is built from TRBV6-6 and TRBJ1-1, with D perhaps TRBD1 (6 bases). V lost 11 bases to trimming and J lost 3 bases, with 16 bases between them. The length of the CDR3 is 13 residues. Germline CDR1 is MNHNY and CDR2 is SVGAGI (reference sequence). Here the CDR3 reads CAERARQDTEAFF. Here the CDR3 DNA reads TGTGCCGAAAGAGCCCGACAGGACACTGAAGCTTTCTTT.

This clone has just a few counts. J is TRBJ1-2 and V is TRBV5-4, with no clear D. Trimming left V 4 bases short and J 3 bases short, with 16 bases between. Germline CDR1 SGHNT, CDR2 YYREEE (reference sequence). This CDR3 spans 15 amino acids. Here the CDR3 DNA reads TGTGCCAGCAGCCCACCAGCCAGCTCCGACTATGGCTACACCTTC. Translated, it gives CASSPPASSDYGYTF. The complete variable domain, with remaining parts taken from reference TRBV5-4 and TRBJ1-2, reads ETGVTQSPTHLIKTRGQQVTLRCSSQSGHNTVSWYQQALGQGPQFIFQYYREEENGRGNFPPRFSGLQFPNYSSELNVNALELDDSALYLCASSPPASSDYGYTFGSGTRLTVV.

This clone was found a few times. Here the CDR3 DNA reads TGCGCCAGCATCGGGACAGGCCGCAGGACAGATACGCAGTATTTT. It specifies CASIGTGRRTDTQYF. The V gene is TRBV5-1, the J gene TRBJ2-3, with 8 bases lining up with TRBD1. The CDR3 is 15 residues long. The germline V gene has CDR1 SGHRS and CDR2 YFSETQ. Trimming took 6 bases from V and 3 from J; bases not matched to a gene: 9.

The rearrangement links TRBV11-2 to TRBJ2-1; D possibly matches TRBD1 or TRBD2 (5 bases each). Germline values: CDR1 SGHAT, CDR2 FQNNGV. CDR3 length: 14 residues. With 2 bases removed from V and 5 bases from J, the gap between germline ends came to 10 bases. CDR3 coding DNA: TGTGCCAGCAGCTTAAACCCGGGGCACAATGAGCAGTTCTTC. This sequence encodes CASSLNPGHNEQFF.

This clone was found a few times. The chain combines TRBV2 with TRBJ1-1; D is ambiguous. The CDR3 loop spans 15 amino acids. The germline CDR1 and CDR2 sequences are SNHLY and FYNNEI. V was pared by 6 bases and J by 10 bases, with 24 bases between. CDR3 loop: CASSAASGEGVVAFF. The CDR3 DNA reads TGTGCCAGCAGCGCTGCGTCGGGAGAGGGAGTAGTAGCTTTCTTT. Combining the CDR3 with reference TRBV2 and TRBJ1-1 gives the whole variable domain EPEVTQTPSHQVTQMGQEVILRCVPISNHLYFYWYRQILGQKVEFLVSFYNNEISEKSEIFDDQFSVERPDGSNFTLKIRSTKLEDSAMYFCASSAASGEGVVAFFGQGTRLTVV.

The chain is built from TRBV5-1 and TRBJ2-3; the D gene is possibly TRBD1 (6 bases). Germline CDR1 SGHRS, CDR2 YFSETQ. The V end was cut by 6 bases, the J end by 3 bases, with 17 bases between. The CDR3 consists of 15 residues. As DNA, the CDR3 is TGCGCCAGCACTTTACGAGGGGGAAGGACAGATACGCAGTATTTT. Encoded protein: CASTLRGGRTDTQYF.

This clone was counted at least ten times. Relative to the germline gene, one junction end is altered; a read error may explain this. The V gene is TRBV28, the J gene TRBJ2-1, with D possibly TRBD1 on 6 matching bases. Germline-derived CDR1 and CDR2 are MDHEN and SYDVKM. The CDR3 has 12 residues. As DNA, the CDR3 is TGTGCCAGCAGTTTCCCGGCAGGGGTCACAATCTTC. Translation gives CASSFPAGVTIF. Variable domain in full (rest from reference TRBV28 and TRBJ2-1): DVKVTQSSRYLVKRTGEKVFLECVQDMDHENMFWYRQDPGLGLRLIYFSYDVKMKEKGDIPEGYSVSREKKERFSLILESASTNQTSMYLCASSFPAGVTIFGPGTRLTVL.

The rearrangement uses TRBV7-8 and TRBJ2-2, with D unclear. Germline CDR1 is SGHVS and CDR2 is FQNEAQ. This CDR3 is built from 13 residues. The germline V and J ends were trimmed by 4 bases and 2 bases, with 5 bases remaining between them. The CDR3: CASSSINTGELFF. The CDR3 DNA follows: TGTGCCAGCAGCTCCATAAACACCGGGGAGCTGTTTTTT. Full variable domain (outside the CDR3, taken from reference TRBV7-8 and TRBJ2-2): GAGVSQSPRYKVAKRGQDVALRCDPISGHVSLFWYQQALGQGPEFLTYFQNEAQLDKSGLPSDRFFAERPEGSVSTLKIQRTQQEDSAVYLCASSSINTGELFFGEGSRLTVL.

The gene calls are TRBV19 and TRBJ1-5, with a possible D match to TRBD1 (6 bases). V dropped 3 bases and J dropped 4 bases, with 19 bases sitting between them. The germline CDR1 and CDR2 sequences are LNHDA and SQIVND (reference sequence). The CDR3 runs to 17 residues. In DNA form, the CDR3 reads TGTGCCAGTAGTATCTCCTGGACAGCGAAGCTAAATCAGCCCCAGCATTTT. Translation gives CASSISWTAKLNQPQHF.

This clone appeared a few times. The V call is TRBV28, the J call TRBJ1-2; 8 bases line up with TRBD1. J lost 8 bases, V lost 5 bases, and 10 bases had no gene match. The germline V gene has CDR1 MDHEN and CDR2 SYDVKM. The CDR3 is 14 amino acids. CDR3 coding DNA: TGTGCCAGCAGTGTCTACCAGGGGGCGAGGGGCTACACCTTC. Translation gives CASSVYQGARGYTF.